These T cell receptor beta chains were read from a single sample in a study of Ad26.COV2.S vaccination and SARS-CoV-2 variants. Sequencing was performed with immunoSEQ multiplex PCR; in TCRdb, only in-frame clones are kept and a portion is missing. The table records some 350,000 clones, approximately 85% of them present only once. Sequences were derived from peripheral blood, sampled in a trial of Ad26.COV2.S vaccine versus placebo. These receptors were obtained from a person between 18 and 59 years old who received the Ad26.COV2.S COVID-19 vaccine or a placebo. The CDR3 runs from the conserved cysteine through the conserved F or W. The D gene is left open where the match is weak. Some rows have no size entry. The others give once, few or many, or a class for an expanded clone.

d_call: -; clone_size: -; v_call: TRBV6-2/TRBV6-3; j_call: TRBJ1-1; cdr3_aa: CASSSRPGDARPIAGAEAFF; cdr3_nt: TGTGCCAGCAGTTCCCGACCGGGCGATGCCAGACCGATTGCCGGGGCTGAAGCTTTCTTT
d_call: -; clone_size: -; v_call: TRBV2; j_call: TRBJ1-4; cdr3_aa: CASSEPGPATNEKLFF; cdr3_nt: TGTGCCAGCAGTGAACCAGGTCCTGCAACTAATGAAAAACTGTTTTTT
d_call: TRBD1; clone_size: -; v_call: TRBV27; j_call: TRBJ2-7; cdr3_aa: CASRFGQGRPYEQYF; cdr3_nt: TGTGCCAGCAGGTTTGGACAGGGGAGGCCCTACGAGCAGTACTTC
d_call: -; clone_size: -; v_call: TRBV6-2/TRBV6-3; j_call: TRBJ1-1; cdr3_aa: CASSYSANTEAFF; cdr3_nt: TGTGCCAGCAGTTACTCGGCGAACACTGAAGCTTTCTTT
d_call: TRBD1; clone_size: -; v_call: TRBV5-1; j_call: TRBJ2-7; cdr3_aa: CASSTPTGAYEQYF; cdr3_nt: TGCGCCAGCAGCACCCCTACAGGGGCCTACGAGCAGTACTTC
d_call: TRBD1; clone_size: few; v_call: TRBV28; j_call: TRBJ1-4; cdr3_aa: CASSLAGQGATNEKLFF; cdr3_nt: TGTGCCAGCAGTTTGGCGGGACAGGGTGCAACTAATGAAAAACTGTTTTTT
d_call: TRBD2; clone_size: -; v_call: TRBV5-1; j_call: TRBJ2-7; cdr3_aa: CASSVGLIAGGLYEQYF; cdr3_nt: TGCGCCAGCAGCGTGGGACTGATAGCGGGAGGGCTCTACGAGCAGTACTTC
d_call: -; clone_size: -; v_call: TRBV11-2; j_call: TRBJ2-1; cdr3_aa: CASSLNRVQSGSHEQFF; cdr3_nt: TGTGCCAGCAGCTTAAATCGGGTTCAGAGCGGGTCCCATGAGCAGTTCTTC
d_call: -; clone_size: -; v_call: TRBV15; j_call: TRBJ1-6; cdr3_aa: CATSSNSPLHF; cdr3_nt: TGTGCCACCAGCAGCAATTCACCCCTCCACTTT
d_call: TRBD2; clone_size: -; v_call: TRBV10-3; j_call: TRBJ2-7; cdr3_aa: CAIRTSGRPEQYF; cdr3_nt: TGTGCCATCAGGACTAGCGGGAGGCCTGAGCAGTACTTC
d_call: -; clone_size: -; v_call: TRBV19; j_call: TRBJ2-5; cdr3_aa: CASSRGGIAGETQYF; cdr3_nt: TGTGCCAGTAGCCGAGGGGGAATAGCAGGGGAGACCCAGTACTTC
d_call: -; clone_size: many; v_call: TRBV27; j_call: TRBJ1-5; cdr3_aa: CASSPGRGQPQHF; cdr3_nt: TGTGCCAGCAGTCCCGGACGGGGTCAGCCCCAGCATTTT
d_call: TRBD2; clone_size: -; v_call: TRBV7-2; j_call: TRBJ2-7; cdr3_aa: CASSLPGLAGEVTDEQYF; cdr3_nt: TGTGCCAGCAGCTTACCGGGACTAGCGGGAGAAGTGACCGACGAGCAGTACTTC
d_call: TRBD1; clone_size: -; v_call: TRBV6-5; j_call: TRBJ1-2; cdr3_aa: CASSRAGGGGGYTF; cdr3_nt: TGTGCCAGCAGTAGGGCAGGGGGCGGGGGGGGCTACACCTTC
d_call: -; clone_size: -; v_call: TRBV30; j_call: TRBJ2-2; cdr3_aa: CAWSVLRVGAGELFF; cdr3_nt: TGTGCCTGGAGTGTACTCAGGGTGGGCGCCGGGGAGCTGTTTTTT
d_call: -; clone_size: few; v_call: TRBV4-1; j_call: TRBJ2-5; cdr3_aa: CASSQQLQETQYF; cdr3_nt: TGCGCCAGCAGCCAACAGCTCCAAGAGACCCAGTACTTC
d_call: -; clone_size: -; v_call: TRBV5-1; j_call: TRBJ1-3; cdr3_aa: CASSHDSLPNTIYF; cdr3_nt: TGCGCCAGCAGCCACGACAGCCTCCCGAACACCATATATTTT
d_call: TRBD2; clone_size: -; v_call: TRBV6-5; j_call: TRBJ2-2; cdr3_aa: CASSSGTSVTGELFF; cdr3_nt: TGTGCCAGCAGTTCCGGGACTAGCGTAACCGGGGAGCTGTTTTTT
d_call: TRBD2; clone_size: -; v_call: TRBV7-2; j_call: TRBJ2-1; cdr3_aa: CASSPPRAGEQFF; cdr3_nt: TGTGCCAGCAGCCCTCCAAGGGCGGGAGAACAGTTCTTC
d_call: -; clone_size: once; v_call: TRBV18; j_call: TRBJ2-5; cdr3_aa: CASSPSVTQETQYF; cdr3_nt: TGTGCCAGCTCCCCCTCTGTGACCCAAGAGACCCAGTACTTC
d_call: -; clone_size: -; v_call: TRBV4-1; j_call: TRBJ2-4; cdr3_aa: CASSQYGYIQYF; cdr3_nt: TGCGCCAGCAGCCAGTATGGCTACATTCAGTACTTC
d_call: TRBD2; clone_size: -; v_call: TRBV5-4; j_call: TRBJ2-3; cdr3_aa: CASSLEASGRRIADTQYF; cdr3_nt: TGTGCCAGCAGCTTGGAGGCTAGCGGGAGGCGGATCGCAGATACGCAGTATTTT
d_call: -; clone_size: -; v_call: TRBV18; j_call: TRBJ2-5; cdr3_aa: CASSPSLRDVQETQYF; cdr3_nt: TGTGCCAGCTCACCATCGCTCCGGGACGTCCAAGAGACCCAGTACTTC